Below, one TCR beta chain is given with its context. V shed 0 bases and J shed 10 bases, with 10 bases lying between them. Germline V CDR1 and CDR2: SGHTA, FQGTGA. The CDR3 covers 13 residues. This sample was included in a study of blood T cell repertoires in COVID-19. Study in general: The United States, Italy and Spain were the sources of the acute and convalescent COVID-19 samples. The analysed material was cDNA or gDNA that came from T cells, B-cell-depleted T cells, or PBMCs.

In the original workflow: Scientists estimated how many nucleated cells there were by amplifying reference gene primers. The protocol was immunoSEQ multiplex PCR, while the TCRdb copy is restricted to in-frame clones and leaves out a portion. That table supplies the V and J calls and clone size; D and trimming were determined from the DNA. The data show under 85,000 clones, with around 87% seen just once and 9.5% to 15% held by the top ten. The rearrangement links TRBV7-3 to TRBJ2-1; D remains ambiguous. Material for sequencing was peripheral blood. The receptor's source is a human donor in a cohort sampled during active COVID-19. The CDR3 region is CASSLTWLEEQFF. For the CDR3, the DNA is TGTGCCAGCAGCTTAACATGGCTGGAGGAGCAGTTCTTC.